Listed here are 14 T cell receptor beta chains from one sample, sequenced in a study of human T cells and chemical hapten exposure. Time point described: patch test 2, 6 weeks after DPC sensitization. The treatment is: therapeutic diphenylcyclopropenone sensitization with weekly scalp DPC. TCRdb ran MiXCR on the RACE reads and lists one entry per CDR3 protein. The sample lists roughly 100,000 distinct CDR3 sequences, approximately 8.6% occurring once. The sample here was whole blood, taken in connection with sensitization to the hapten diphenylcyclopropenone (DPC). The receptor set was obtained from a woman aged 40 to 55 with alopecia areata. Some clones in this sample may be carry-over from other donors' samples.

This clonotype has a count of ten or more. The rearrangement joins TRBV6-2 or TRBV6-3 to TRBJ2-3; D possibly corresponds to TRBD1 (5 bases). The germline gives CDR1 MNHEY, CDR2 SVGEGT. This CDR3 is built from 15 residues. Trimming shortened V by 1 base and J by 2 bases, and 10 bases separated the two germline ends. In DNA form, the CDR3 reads TGTGCCAGCAGTTACTGGACACCCGACACAGATACGCAGTATTTT. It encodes CASSYWTPDTDTQYF.

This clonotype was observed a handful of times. CDR3 in amino acids: CASSLARLARENYNEQFF. In nucleotides, the CDR3 is TGCGCCAGCAGCTTGGCCCGACTAGCCCGAGAGAACTACAATGAGCAGTTCTTC. The gene calls are TRBV5-1 and TRBJ2-1; 7 positions agree with TRBD2. Germline V gene sequence: CDR1 SGHRS, CDR2 YFSETQ. V lost 0 bases and J lost 3; bases outside the gene matches: 12. The CDR3 has 18 residues. The whole variable domain, remainder taken from reference TRBV5-1 and TRBJ2-1, is KAGVTQTPRYLIKTRGQQVTLSCSPISGHRSVSWYQQTPGQGLQFLFEYFSETQRNKGNFPGRFSGRQFSNSRSEMNVSTLELGDSALYLCASSLARLARENYNEQFFGPGTRLTVL.

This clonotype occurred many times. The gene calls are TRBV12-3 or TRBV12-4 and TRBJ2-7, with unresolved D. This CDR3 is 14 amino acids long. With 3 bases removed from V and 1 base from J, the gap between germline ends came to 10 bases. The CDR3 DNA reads TGTGCCAGCAGTTTGTCGCTGGGGTCCTACGAGCAGTACTTC. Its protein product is CASSLSLGSYEQYF.

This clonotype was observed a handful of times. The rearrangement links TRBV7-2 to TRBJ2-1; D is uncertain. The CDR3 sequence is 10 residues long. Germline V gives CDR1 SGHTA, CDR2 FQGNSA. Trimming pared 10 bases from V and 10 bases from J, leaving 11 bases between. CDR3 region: CATSVREQFF. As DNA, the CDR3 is TGTGCCACCAGTGTGCGGGAGCAGTTCTTC. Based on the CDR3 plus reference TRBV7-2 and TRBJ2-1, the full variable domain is GAGVSQSPSNKVTEKGKDVELRCDPISGHTALYWYRQSLGQGLEFLIYFQGNSAPDKSGLPSDRFSAERTGGSVSTLTIQRTQQEDSAVYLCATSVREQFFGPGTRLTVL.

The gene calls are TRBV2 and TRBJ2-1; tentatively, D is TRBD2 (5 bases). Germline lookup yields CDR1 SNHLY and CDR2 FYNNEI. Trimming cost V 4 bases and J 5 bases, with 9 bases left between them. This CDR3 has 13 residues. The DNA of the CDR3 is TGTGCCAGCAGTGCGTGGCGGGACAATGAGCAGTTCTTC. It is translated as CASSAWRDNEQFF.

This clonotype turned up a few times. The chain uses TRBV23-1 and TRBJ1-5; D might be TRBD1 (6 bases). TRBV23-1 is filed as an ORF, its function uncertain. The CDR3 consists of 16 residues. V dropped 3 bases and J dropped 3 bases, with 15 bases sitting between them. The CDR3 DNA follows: TGCGCCAGCAGTCATGGGACGGACAGCATCAATCAGCCCCAGCATTTT. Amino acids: CASSHGTDSINQPQHF.

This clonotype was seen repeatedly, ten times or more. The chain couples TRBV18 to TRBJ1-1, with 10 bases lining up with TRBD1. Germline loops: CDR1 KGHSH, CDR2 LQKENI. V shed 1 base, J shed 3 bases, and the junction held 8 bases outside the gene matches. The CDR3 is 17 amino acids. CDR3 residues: CASSPRATGGSYTEAFF. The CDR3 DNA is TGTGCCAGCTCACCACGCGCGACAGGGGGCTCTTACACTGAAGCTTTCTTT.

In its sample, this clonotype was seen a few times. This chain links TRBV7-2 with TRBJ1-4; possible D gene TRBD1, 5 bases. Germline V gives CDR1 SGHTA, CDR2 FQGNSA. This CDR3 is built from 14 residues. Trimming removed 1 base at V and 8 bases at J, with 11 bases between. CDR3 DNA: TGTGCCAGCAGCTTAGGGCAAGGGGTGGAAAAACTGTTTTTT. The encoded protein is CASSLGQGVEKLFF.

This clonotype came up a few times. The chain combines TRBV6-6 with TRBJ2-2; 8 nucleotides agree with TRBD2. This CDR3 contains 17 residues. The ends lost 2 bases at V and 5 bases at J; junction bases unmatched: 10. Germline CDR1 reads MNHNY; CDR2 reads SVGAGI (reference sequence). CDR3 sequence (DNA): TGTGCCAGCAGTTACGGGACTAGTCAAGGTCGAACCGGGGAGCTGTTTTTT. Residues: CASSYGTSQGRTGELFF.

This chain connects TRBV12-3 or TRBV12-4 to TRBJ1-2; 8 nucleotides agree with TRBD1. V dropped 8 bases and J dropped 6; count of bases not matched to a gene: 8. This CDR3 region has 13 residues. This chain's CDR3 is CASVGRGLNGYTF. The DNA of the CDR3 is TGTGCCAGCGTGGGCAGGGGGCTTAATGGCTACACCTTC.

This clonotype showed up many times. The CDR3 loop is CSVEITVGEQYF. CDR3 in DNA: TGCAGCGTTGAAATCACAGTGGGTGAGCAGTACTTC. This chain uses TRBV29-1 with TRBJ2-7; D unresolved. Trimming stripped 2 bases from V and 7 bases from J, with 12 bases between. Germline assignment: CDR1 SQVTM and CDR2 ANQGSEA. The CDR3 totals 12 residues.

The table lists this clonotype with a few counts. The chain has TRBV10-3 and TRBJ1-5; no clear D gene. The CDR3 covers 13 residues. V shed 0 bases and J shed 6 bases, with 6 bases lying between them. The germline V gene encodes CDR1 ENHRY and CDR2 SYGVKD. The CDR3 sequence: CAISESGVQPQHF. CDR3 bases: TGTGCCATCAGTGAGTCTGGGGTTCAGCCCCAGCATTTT.

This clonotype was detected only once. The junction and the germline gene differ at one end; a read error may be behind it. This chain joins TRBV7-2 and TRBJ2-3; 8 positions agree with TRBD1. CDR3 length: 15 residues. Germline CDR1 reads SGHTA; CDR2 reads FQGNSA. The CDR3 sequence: CASSSRQGLGDTQNF. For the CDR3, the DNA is TGTGCCAGCAGCTCAAGACAGGGGCTAGGAGATACGCAGAATTTT. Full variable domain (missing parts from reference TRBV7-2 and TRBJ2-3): GAGVSQSPSNKVTEKGKDVELRCDPISGHTALYWYRQSLGQGLEFLIYFQGNSAPDKSGLPSDRFSAERTGGSVSTLTIQRTQQEDSAVYLCASSSRQGLGDTQNFGPGTRLTVL.

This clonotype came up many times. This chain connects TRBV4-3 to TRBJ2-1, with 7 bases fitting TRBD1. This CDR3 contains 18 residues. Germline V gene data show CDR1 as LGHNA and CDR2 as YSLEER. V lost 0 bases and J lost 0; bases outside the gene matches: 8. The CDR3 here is CASSQDSTGASSYNEQFF. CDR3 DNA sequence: TGCGCCAGCAGCCAAGATTCAACAGGGGCAAGCTCCTACAATGAGCAGTTCTTC.